This T cell receptor beta chain is from a study of CD4 T cells in relation to SARS-CoV-2 and coronaviruses. Study-level information: The restricting HLA molecule for shared crossreactive spike epitopes was mapped. The study's findings and limits: No donor gave both pre-pandemic and post-infection samples. No crossreactivity against non-spike viral proteins was tested here. SARS-CoV-2-driven expansion was significantly weaker in crossreactive than monoreactive clones.

This table comes from immunoSEQ multiplex PCR, and its TCRdb copy is limited to in-frame clones, with some not included. The profile shows tens of thousands of clones, 70% to 90% of them singletons. In its sample, this clone was seen a few times. Antigen specificity is unknown. Germline V gives CDR1 KGHSH, CDR2 LQKENI. The CDR3 runs 13 residues. Trimming shortened V by 6 bases and J by 3 bases, and 11 bases separated the two germline ends. The source material was memory CD4+ T cells from PBMCs. The chain links TRBV18 to TRBJ2-5, with D possibly TRBD1 on 6 matching bases. The origin of this receptor is an adult with COVID-19. CDR3 sequence (DNA): TGTGCCAGCTCCAAGGACAGAAAAGAGACCCAGTACTTC. Its protein product is CASSKDRKETQYF.